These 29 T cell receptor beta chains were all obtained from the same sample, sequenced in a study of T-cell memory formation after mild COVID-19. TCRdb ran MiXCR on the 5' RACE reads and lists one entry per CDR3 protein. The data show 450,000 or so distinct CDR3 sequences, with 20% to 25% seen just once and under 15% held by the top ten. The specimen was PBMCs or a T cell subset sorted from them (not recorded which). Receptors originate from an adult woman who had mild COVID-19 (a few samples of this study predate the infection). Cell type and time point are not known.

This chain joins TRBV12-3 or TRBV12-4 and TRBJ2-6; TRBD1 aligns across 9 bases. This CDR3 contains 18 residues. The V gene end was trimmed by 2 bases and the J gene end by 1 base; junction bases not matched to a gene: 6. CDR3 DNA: TGTGCCAGCAGTTTATACAGGGGGCTCATGTCTGGGGCCAACGTCCTGACTTTC. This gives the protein CASSLYRGLMSGANVLTF.

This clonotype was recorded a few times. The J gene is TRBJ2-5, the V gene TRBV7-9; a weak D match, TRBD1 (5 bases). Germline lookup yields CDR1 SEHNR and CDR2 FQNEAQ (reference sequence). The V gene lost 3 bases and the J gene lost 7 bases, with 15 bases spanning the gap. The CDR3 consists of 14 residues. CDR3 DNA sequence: TGTGCCAGCAGCTTCGACGTTCTGCAGGGGACCCAGTACTTC. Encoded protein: CASSFDVLQGTQYF. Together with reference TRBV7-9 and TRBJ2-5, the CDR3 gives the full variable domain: DTGVSQNPRHKITKRGQNVTFRCDPISEHNRLYWYRQTLGQGPEFLTYFQNEAQLEKSRLLSDRFSAERPKGSFSTLEIQRTEQGDSAMYLCASSFDVLQGTQYFGPGTRLLVL.

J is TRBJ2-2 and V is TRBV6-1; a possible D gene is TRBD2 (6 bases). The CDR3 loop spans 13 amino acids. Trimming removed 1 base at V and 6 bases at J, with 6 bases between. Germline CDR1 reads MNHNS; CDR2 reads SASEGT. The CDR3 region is CASSEGLAGELFF. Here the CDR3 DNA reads TGTGCCAGCAGTGAAGGACTAGCCGGGGAGCTGTTTTTT.

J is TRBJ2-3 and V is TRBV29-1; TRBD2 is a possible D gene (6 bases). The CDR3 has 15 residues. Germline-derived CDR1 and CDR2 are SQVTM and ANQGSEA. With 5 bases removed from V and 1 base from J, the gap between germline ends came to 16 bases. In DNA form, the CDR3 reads TGCAGCGTTCCCCACATCGGGGGTGGCACAGATACGCAGTATTTT. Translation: CSVPHIGGGTDTQYF.

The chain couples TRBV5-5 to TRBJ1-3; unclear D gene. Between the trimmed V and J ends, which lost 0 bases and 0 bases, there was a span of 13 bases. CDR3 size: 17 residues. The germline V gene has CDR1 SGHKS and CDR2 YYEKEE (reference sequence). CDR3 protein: CASSLEGRASSGNTIYF. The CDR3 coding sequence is TGTGCCAGCAGCTTGGAAGGGCGGGCTAGCTCTGGAAACACCATATATTTT.

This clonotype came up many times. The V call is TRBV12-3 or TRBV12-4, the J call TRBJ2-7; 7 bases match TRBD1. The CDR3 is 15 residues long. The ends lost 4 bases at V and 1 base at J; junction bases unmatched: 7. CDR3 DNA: TGTGCCAGCAGTTACAGGGGACAATTTTCCTACGAGCAGTACTTC. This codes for CASSYRGQFSYEQYF.

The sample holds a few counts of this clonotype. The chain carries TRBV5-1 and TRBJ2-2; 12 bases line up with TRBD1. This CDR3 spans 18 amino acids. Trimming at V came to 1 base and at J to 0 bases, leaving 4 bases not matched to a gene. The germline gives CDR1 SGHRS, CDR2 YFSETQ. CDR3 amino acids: CASSLYGTGGPNTGELFF. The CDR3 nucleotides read TGCGCCAGCAGCTTGTACGGGACAGGGGGCCCGAACACCGGGGAGCTGTTTTTT.

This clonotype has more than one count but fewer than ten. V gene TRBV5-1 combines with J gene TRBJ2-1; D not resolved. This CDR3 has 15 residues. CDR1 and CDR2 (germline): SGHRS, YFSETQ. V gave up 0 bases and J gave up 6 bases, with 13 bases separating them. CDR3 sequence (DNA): TGCGCCAGCAGCTTGGACGCGTGGCAGCGCAATGAGCAGTTCTTC. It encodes CASSLDAWQRNEQFF.

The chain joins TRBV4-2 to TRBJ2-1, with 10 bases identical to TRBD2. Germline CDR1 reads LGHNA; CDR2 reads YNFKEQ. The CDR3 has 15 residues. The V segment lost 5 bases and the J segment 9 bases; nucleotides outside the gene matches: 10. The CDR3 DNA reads TGTGCCAGCAGCGAGAATAGCGGGGGGTTAGGTGAGCAGTTCTTC. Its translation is CASSENSGGLGEQFF.

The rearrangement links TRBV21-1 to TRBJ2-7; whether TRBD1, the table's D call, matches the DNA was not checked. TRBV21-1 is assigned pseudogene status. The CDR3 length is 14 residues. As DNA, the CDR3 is TGTGCCAGCAGCAGGGGGGGGGCTACCTACGAGCAGTACTTC. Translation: CASSRGGATYEQYF.

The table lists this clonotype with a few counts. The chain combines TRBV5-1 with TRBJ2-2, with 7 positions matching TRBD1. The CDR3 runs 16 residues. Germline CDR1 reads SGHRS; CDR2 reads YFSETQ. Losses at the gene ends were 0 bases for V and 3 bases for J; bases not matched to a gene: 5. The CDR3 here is CASSLERGRDTGELFF. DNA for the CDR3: TGCGCCAGCAGCTTGGAAAGGGGGCGAGACACCGGGGAGCTGTTTTTT.

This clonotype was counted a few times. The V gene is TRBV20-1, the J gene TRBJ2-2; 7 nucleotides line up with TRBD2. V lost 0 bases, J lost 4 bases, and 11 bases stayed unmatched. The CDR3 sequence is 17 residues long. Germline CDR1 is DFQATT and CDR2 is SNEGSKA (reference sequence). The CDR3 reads CSARDTAGVLSTGELFF. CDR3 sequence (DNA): TGCAGTGCTAGAGACACCGCGGGGGTGTTGAGCACCGGGGAGCTGTTTTTT.

The CDR3: CSAREGTGELFF. CDR3 DNA sequence: TGCAGTGCTAGAGAGGGCACCGGGGAGCTGTTTTTT. This chain links TRBV20-1 with TRBJ2-2; D not resolved. From germline, CDR1 is DFQATT and CDR2 SNEGSKA (reference sequence). The CDR3 spans 12 residues. Trimming removed 0 bases from V and 4 bases from J, with 3 bases in between.

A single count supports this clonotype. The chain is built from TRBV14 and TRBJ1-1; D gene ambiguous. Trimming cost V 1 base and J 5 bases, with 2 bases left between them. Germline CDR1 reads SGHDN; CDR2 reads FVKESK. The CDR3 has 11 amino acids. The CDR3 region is CASSQVTEAFF. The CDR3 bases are TGTGCCAGCAGCCAAGTGACTGAAGCTTTCTTT.

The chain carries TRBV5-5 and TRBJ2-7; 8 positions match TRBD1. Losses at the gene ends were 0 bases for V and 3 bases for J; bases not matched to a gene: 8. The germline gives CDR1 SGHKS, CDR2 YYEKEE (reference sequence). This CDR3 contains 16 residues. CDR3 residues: CASSLGGTGFFYEQYF. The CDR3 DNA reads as TGTGCCAGCAGCTTGGGGGGGACAGGATTTTTCTACGAGCAGTACTTC. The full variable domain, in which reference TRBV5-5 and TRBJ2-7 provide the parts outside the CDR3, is DAGVTQSPTHLIKTRGQQVTLRCSPISGHKSVSWYQQVLGQGPQFIFQYYEKEERGRGNFPDRFSARQFPNYSSELNVNALLLGDSALYLCASSLGGTGFFYEQYFGPGTRLTVT.

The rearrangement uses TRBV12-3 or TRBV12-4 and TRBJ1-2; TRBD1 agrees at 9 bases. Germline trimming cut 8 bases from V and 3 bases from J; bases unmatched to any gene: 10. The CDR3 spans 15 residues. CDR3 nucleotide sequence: TGTGCCAGCCTAGGGTGGGGACAGGGTGACTATGGCTACACCTTC. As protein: CASLGWGQGDYGYTF.

In nucleotides, the CDR3 is TGCGCCAGCAGCCACGGGACAGGCACAGATACGCAGTATTTT. It yields the protein CASSHGTGTDTQYF. This rearrangement joins TRBV5-1 to TRBJ2-3; TRBD1 agrees at 7 bases. This CDR3 spans 14 amino acids. J gave up 1 base and V 4 bases, and 3 bases lay outside the gene matches. Germline assignment: CDR1 SGHRS and CDR2 YFSETQ.

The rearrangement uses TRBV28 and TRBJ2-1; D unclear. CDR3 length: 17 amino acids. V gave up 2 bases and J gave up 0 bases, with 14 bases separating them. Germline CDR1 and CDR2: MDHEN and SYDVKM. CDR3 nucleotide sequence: TGTGCCAGCAGTTTACCGTATGACACCAACTCCTACAATGAGCAGTTCTTC. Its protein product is CASSLPYDTNSYNEQFF.

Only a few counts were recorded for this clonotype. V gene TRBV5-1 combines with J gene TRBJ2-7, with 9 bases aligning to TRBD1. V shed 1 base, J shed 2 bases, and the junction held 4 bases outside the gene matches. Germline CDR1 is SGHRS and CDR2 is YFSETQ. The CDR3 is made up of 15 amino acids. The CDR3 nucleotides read TGCGCCAGCAGCTTGTGGGGGACAGGGACCTACGAGCAGTACTTC. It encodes CASSLWGTGTYEQYF. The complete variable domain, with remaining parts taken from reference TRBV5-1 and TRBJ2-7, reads KAGVTQTPRYLIKTRGQQVTLSCSPISGHRSVSWYQQTPGQGLQFLFEYFSETQRNKGNFPGRFSGRQFSNSRSEMNVSTLELGDSALYLCASSLWGTGTYEQYFGPGTRLTVT.

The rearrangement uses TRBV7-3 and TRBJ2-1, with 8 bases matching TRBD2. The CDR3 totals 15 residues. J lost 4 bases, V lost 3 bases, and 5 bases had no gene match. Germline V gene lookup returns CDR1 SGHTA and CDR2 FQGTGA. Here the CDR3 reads CASSFPGLEYNEQFF. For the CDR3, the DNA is TGTGCCAGCAGCTTTCCGGGACTAGAATACAATGAGCAGTTCTTC.

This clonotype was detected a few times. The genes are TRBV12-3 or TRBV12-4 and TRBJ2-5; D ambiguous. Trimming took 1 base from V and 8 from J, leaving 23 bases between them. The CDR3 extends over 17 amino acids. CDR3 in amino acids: CASSLDPGRSHKRTQYF. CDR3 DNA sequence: TGTGCCAGCAGTTTAGATCCAGGACGAAGCCATAAGAGAACCCAGTACTTC.

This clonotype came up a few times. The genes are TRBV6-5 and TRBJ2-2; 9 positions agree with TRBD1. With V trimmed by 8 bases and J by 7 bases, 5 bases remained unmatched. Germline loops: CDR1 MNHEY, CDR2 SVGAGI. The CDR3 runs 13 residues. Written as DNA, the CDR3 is TGTGCCAGCTGGACAGGGGCCGGCGGGGAGCTGTTTTTT. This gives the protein CASWTGAGGELFF.

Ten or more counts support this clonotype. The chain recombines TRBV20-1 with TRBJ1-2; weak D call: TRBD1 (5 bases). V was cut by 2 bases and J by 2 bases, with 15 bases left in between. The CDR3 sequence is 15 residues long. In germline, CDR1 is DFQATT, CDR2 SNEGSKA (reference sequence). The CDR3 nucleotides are TGCAGTGCTAGATGGGACCCGAAGCCCAACTATGGCTACACCTTC. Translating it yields CSARWDPKPNYGYTF.

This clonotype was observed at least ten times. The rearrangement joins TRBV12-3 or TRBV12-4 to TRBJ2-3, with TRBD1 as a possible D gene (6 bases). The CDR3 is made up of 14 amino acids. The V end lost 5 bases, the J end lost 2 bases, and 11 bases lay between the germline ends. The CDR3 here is CASSRDILTDTQYF. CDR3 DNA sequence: TGTGCCAGCAGTCGGGACATCCTCACAGATACGCAGTATTTT.

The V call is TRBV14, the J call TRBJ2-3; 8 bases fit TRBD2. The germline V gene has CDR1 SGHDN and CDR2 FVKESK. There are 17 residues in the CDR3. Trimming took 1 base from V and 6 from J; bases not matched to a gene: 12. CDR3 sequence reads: CASSQGPPSGGDDTQYF. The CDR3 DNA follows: TGTGCCAGCAGCCAAGGCCCGCCGAGCGGGGGCGATGATACGCAGTATTTT.

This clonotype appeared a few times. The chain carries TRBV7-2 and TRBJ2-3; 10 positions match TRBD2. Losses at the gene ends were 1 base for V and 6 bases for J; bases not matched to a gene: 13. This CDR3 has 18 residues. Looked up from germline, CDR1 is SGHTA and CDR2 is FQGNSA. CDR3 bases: TGTGCCAGCAGCTTAGATCGGCCTAGCGGGAGTAGTAGGGATACGCAGTATTTT. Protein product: CASSLDRPSGSSRDTQYF.

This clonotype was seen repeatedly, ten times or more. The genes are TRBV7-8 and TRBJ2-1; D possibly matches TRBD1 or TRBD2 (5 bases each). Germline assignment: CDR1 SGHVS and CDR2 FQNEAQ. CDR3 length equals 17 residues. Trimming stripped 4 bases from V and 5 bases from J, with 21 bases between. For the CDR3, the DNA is TGTGCCAGCAGCTCCCGACTGGGGACGGGGTGGGACAATGAGCAGTTCTTC. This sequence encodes CASSSRLGTGWDNEQFF.

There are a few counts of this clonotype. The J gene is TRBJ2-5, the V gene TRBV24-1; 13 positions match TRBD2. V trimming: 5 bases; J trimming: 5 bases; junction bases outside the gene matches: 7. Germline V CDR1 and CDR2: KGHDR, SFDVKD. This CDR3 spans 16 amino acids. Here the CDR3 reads CATSALAGGPWETQYF. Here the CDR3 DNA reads TGTGCCACCAGTGCACTAGCGGGAGGGCCTTGGGAGACCCAGTACTTC.

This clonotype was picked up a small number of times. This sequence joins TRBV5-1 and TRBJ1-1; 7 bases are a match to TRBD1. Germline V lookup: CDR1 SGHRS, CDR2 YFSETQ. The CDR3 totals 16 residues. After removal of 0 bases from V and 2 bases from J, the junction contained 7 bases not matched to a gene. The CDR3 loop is CASSLDGTALNTEAFF. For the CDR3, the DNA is TGCGCCAGCAGCTTGGATGGGACAGCACTTAACACTGAAGCTTTCTTT.